The rows below give T cell receptor beta chains drawn from one sample of a study of cytomegalovirus exposure and HLA in healthy donors. Assay: immunoSEQ multiplex PCR; the TCRdb copy retains only in-frame clones and omits some. Here the sample spans some 130,000 clones, 77% being singletons. Material for sequencing was PBMCs. These receptors were obtained from a male donor in good health and CMV-seropositive. The CDR3 runs from the conserved cysteine through the conserved F or W. A D gene is named only where the DNA matches it firmly. Only part of the rows carry a size: once, few, many, or a class if the clone is expanded.

j_call,cdr3_length,d_call,v_call,clone_size,cdr3_aa,cdr3_nt
TRBJ2-5,17,TRBD2,TRBV15,few,CATSRQGLAVGRETQYF,TGTGCCACCAGCAGGCAGGGACTAGCGGTTGGAAGGGAGACCCAGTACTTC
TRBJ2-7,15,-,TRBV11-2,few,CASSLRSPGPYEQYF,TGTGCCAGCAGCTTACGTTCGCCAGGTCCCTACGAGCAGTACTTC
TRBJ1-1,14,-,TRBV15,-,CATSREAGNTEAFF,TGTGCCACCAGCAGAGAGGCGGGAAACACTGAAGCTTTCTTT
TRBJ1-1,18,TRBD1,TRBV19,-,CASRMKNRGGVGNTEAFF,TGTGCCAGTAGGATGAAAAACAGGGGCGGTGTGGGGAACACTGAAGCTTTCTTT
TRBJ2-1,16,TRBD2,TRBV5-1,once,CASSLVAGSSYNEQFF,TGCGCCAGCAGCTTGGTAGCGGGTAGCTCCTACAATGAGCAGTTCTTC
TRBJ2-5,17,TRBD2,TRBV28,-,CASSFAGRAQGGETQYF,TGTGCCAGCAGTTTTGCCGGGAGGGCCCAAGGAGGGGAGACCCAGTACTTC
TRBJ2-1,12,-,TRBV5-1,-,CASSIQGDEQFF,TGCGCCAGCAGCATACAAGGAGATGAGCAGTTCTTC
TRBJ2-7,14,TRBD1,TRBV18,few,CASSPREGAEEQYF,TGTGCCAGCTCACCTCGAGAGGGGGCTGAAGAGCAGTACTTC
TRBJ2-7,15,-,TRBV4-1,-,CASSQVGQTNYEQYF,TGCGCCAGCAGCCAAGTGGGTCAAACTAACTACGAGCAGTACTTC
TRBJ2-1,11,-,TRBV20-1,-,CSARLDGEQFF,TGCAGTGCTAGACTAGATGGTGAGCAGTTCTTC
TRBJ1-5,19,-,TRBV19,-,CASSTSTGHGTYSNQPQHF,TGTGCCAGTAGTACATCCACGGGACACGGTACTTATAGCAATCAGCCCCAGCATTTT
TRBJ1-2,14,TRBD1,TRBV9,-,CASSVADRAIGYTF,TGTGCCAGCAGCGTAGCGGACAGGGCCATTGGCTACACCTTC
TRBJ2-7,14,-,TRBV5-6,-,CASSYSGSSYEQYF,TGTGCCAGCAGCTATAGCGGTAGCTCCTACGAGCAGTACTTC
TRBJ1-5,14,TRBD1,TRBV18,-,CASSPGTGEQPQHF,TGTGCCAGCTCACCAGGGACAGGGGAACAGCCCCAGCATTTT
TRBJ2-2,14,-,TRBV7-2,few,CASSRTDNTGELFF,TGTGCCAGCAGTCGTACAGATAACACCGGGGAGCTGTTTTTT
TRBJ2-1,17,TRBD1,TRBV29-1,-,CSVESGQGSGYTDEQFF,TGCAGCGTTGAGTCGGGACAGGGGAGCGGGTACACCGATGAGCAGTTCTTC
TRBJ1-3,14,-,TRBV9,-,CASSVGYSGNTIYF,TGTGCCAGCAGCGTAGGCTACTCTGGAAACACCATATATTTT
TRBJ1-2,12,TRBD1,TRBV28,-,CASGQAIYGYTF,TGTGCCAGCGGACAGGCCATCTATGGCTACACCTTC
TRBJ1-5,14,-,TRBV27,-,CASSPSGVNQPQHF,TGTGCCAGCAGTCCCTCGGGGGTCAATCAGCCCCAGCATTTT
TRBJ2-2,17,TRBD2,TRBV6-4,-,CASSPLAGASVGGELFF,TGTGCCAGCAGTCCTCTAGCGGGGGCCTCCGTCGGCGGGGAGCTGTTTTTT
TRBJ2-7,14,TRBD1,TRBV5-6,-,CASSSRDRVHEQYF,TGTGCCAGCAGCTCCCGGGACAGGGTCCACGAGCAGTACTTC
TRBJ2-5,13,-,TRBV19,few,CASSIVKGATQYF,TGTGCCAGTAGTATCGTGAAAGGGGCGACCCAGTACTTC
TRBJ1-6,13,TRBD1,TRBV28,-,CASSDRGSSPLHF,TGTGCCAGCAGTGACAGGGGCTCCTCACCCCTCCACTTT
TRBJ1-2,14,-,TRBV2,-,CASRVYQTANGYTF,TGTGCCAGCAGGGTCTACCAGACAGCAAACGGCTACACCTTC
TRBJ2-2,15,-,TRBV5-1,-,CASSSGSREHGELFF,TGCGCCAGTTCGTCAGGGTCCAGGGAACACGGGGAGCTGTTTTTT
TRBJ1-1,14,TRBD1,TRBV19,few,CASSLTSGGMGAFF,TGTGCCAGTAGTCTTACATCAGGGGGAATGGGGGCTTTCTTT
TRBJ1-2,13,-,TRBV30,-,CAWSVVGAGGYTF,TGTGCCTGGAGTGTGGTGGGGGCCGGCGGCTACACCTTC
TRBJ1-1,12,-,TRBV5-1,-,CASSYNTGMAFF,TGCGCCAGCAGCTATAATACAGGGATGGCTTTCTTT
TRBJ2-5,14,-,TRBV2,-,CASSSGIRAETQYF,TGTGCCAGCAGTTCCGGGATAAGGGCAGAGACCCAGTACTTC
TRBJ1-2,13,-,TRBV14,-,CASSQAGFYGYTF,TGTGCCAGCAGCCAAGCCGGGTTCTATGGCTACACCTTC
TRBJ2-5,13,-,TRBV29-1,-,CSVGWGVAETQYF,TGCAGCGTTGGGTGGGGGGTTGCAGAGACCCAGTACTTC
TRBJ2-5,14,-,TRBV7-7,-,CASSLVGGGETQYF,TGTGCCAGCAGCTTAGTAGGGGGGGGCGAGACCCAGTACTTC
TRBJ1-2,13,TRBD1,TRBV29-1,-,CSVATGTGYGYTF,TGCAGCGTTGCCACCGGGACAGGCTATGGCTACACCTTC
TRBJ2-1,17,-,TRBV6-1,-,CASSATRNYYESGEQFF,TGTGCCAGCAGTGCGACTAGAAACTACTATGAATCCGGCGAGCAGTTCTTC